Shown below are 30 T cell receptor beta chains from a single sample sequenced in a study of blood T cell repertoires in COVID-19. The method was immunoSEQ multiplex PCR; TCRdb's version includes in-frame clones alone and lacks a portion of them. The sample lists about 440,000 clones; around 89% were seen once. What was sequenced was peripheral blood. The receptors come from a woman aged 25 to 39 with acute or convalescent COVID-19.

This rearrangement joins TRBV3-1 (or the pseudogene TRBV3-2) to TRBJ2-1; weak D call: TRBD2 (6 bases). Germline V CDR1 and CDR2: LGHDT, YNNKEL (reference sequence). The CDR3 sequence is 15 residues long. V was trimmed by 1 base and J by 7 bases, leaving 14 bases between them. The CDR3 here is CASSQAERRGNEQFF. In DNA, the CDR3 is TGTGCCAGCAGCCAAGCAGAACGCCGGGGGAATGAGCAGTTCTTC.

V gene TRBV2 combines with J gene TRBJ1-5; D possibly corresponds to TRBD1 (5 bases). Germline assignment: CDR1 SNHLY and CDR2 FYNNEI. The CDR3 is made up of 15 amino acids. The ends were cut back, 7 bases at V and 5 bases at J, with 18 bases in the middle. CDR3 sequence reads: CASKVTRGSDQPQHF. DNA for the CDR3: TGTGCCAGCAAGGTAACAAGGGGCTCGGATCAGCCCCAGCATTTT.

The chain is built from TRBV19 and TRBJ2-7; TRBD2 matches at 9 bases. The CDR3 extends over 14 amino acids. Germline V gene data show CDR1 as LNHDA and CDR2 as SQIVND (reference sequence). The V and J ends lost 9 bases and 4 bases, in that order; junction bases with no gene match: 10. The CDR3 nucleotides read TGTGCCAGCAGCCGTGCGGGGGGGAGTTACGAGCAGTACTTC. Translating gives CASSRAGGSYEQYF.

This chain joins TRBV11-3 and TRBJ2-2; the D gene is possibly TRBD1 (5 bases). The CDR3 is 15 residues long. The V gene lost 5 bases and the J gene lost 4 bases, with 14 bases spanning the gap. The germline gives CDR1 SGHNT, CDR2 YENEEA. The chain's CDR3 is CASSPSGFITGELFF. As DNA, the CDR3 is TGTGCCAGCAGCCCCTCAGGGTTTATCACCGGGGAGCTGTTTTTT.

The rearrangement links TRBV3-1 (or the pseudogene TRBV3-2) to TRBJ1-1, with D tentatively TRBD1 (6 bases). Trimming shortened V by 0 bases and J by 1 base, and 9 bases separated the two germline ends. Germline-derived CDR1 and CDR2 are LGHDT and YNNKEL (reference sequence). The CDR3 runs 15 residues. The CDR3 loop reads CASSQEQGPNTEAFF. CDR3 nucleotides: TGTGCCAGCAGCCAAGAGCAGGGGCCGAACACTGAAGCTTTCTTT.

This chain links TRBV7-2 with TRBJ2-6; 10 bases are a match to TRBD1. This CDR3 has 18 residues. Germline CDR1 and CDR2: SGHTA and FQGNSA. V gave up 3 bases and J gave up 1 base; unmatched junction bases: 6. CDR3 DNA: TGTGCCAGCAGCTTGATAGGGACAGGGGTTTCTGGGGCCAACGTCCTGACTTTC. It encodes CASSLIGTGVSGANVLTF.

The gene calls are TRBV7-9 and TRBJ1-1; D ambiguous. Trimming removed 5 bases from V and 7 bases from J, with 17 bases in between. CDR1 is SEHNR, CDR2 FQNEAQ, per germline (reference sequence). This CDR3 comprises 14 residues. The chain's CDR3 is CASSRTEGFGEAFF. In DNA, the CDR3 is TGTGCCAGCAGCCGTACAGAAGGTTTCGGTGAAGCTTTCTTT.

This chain connects TRBV19 to TRBJ2-1; D is perhaps TRBD1 (7 bases). This CDR3 has 17 amino acids. The V and J ends lost 5 bases and 4 bases respectively, with 21 bases between them. Germline CDR1 and CDR2: LNHDA and SQIVND (reference sequence). The CDR3 sequence: CASSLHSRGTQYNEQFF. The CDR3 coding sequence is TGTGCCAGTAGTCTCCACTCCAGGGGGACTCAATACAATGAGCAGTTCTTC.

This clone came up once. The chain uses TRBV7-9 and TRBJ2-1; possible D gene TRBD2, 6 bases. V was pared by 3 bases and J by 6 bases, with 21 bases between. Germline V lookup: CDR1 SEHNR, CDR2 FQNEAQ (reference sequence). The CDR3 contains 17 residues. The CDR3 DNA is TGTGCCAGCAGCTTCCTTCGAGGGACCCTGGGACTCAATGAGCAGTTCTTC. It codes for CASSFLRGTLGLNEQFF.

CDR3 bases: TGTGCCAGCAGCTTGTGGAAACAGACCAATCAGCCCCAGCATTTT. Its translation is CASSLWKQTNQPQHF. This chain joins TRBV5-6 and TRBJ1-5; D call uncertain. Looked up from germline, CDR1 is SGHDT and CDR2 is YYEEEE. V was cut by 1 base and J by 3 bases, with 11 bases left in between. The CDR3 is 15 amino acids.

This chain links TRBV9 with TRBJ2-3; D may be TRBD2 (5 bases). The germline CDR1 and CDR2 sequences are SGDLS and YYNGEE. Trimming pared 0 bases from V and 4 bases from J, leaving 9 bases between. CDR3 length: 14 amino acids. Here the CDR3 DNA reads TGTGCCAGCAGCGTAGGTTCGGACTCAGATACGCAGTATTTT. It encodes CASSVGSDSDTQYF.

The V gene is TRBV21-1, the J gene TRBJ2-3; the D call TRBD2 from the table was never checked on the DNA. TRBV21-1 is deemed a pseudogene. CDR3 length: 16 residues. CDR3 nucleotides: TGTGCCAGCAGCAAAGAGGGCGGGGGACTTATGCGTACGCAGTATTTT. Its translation is CASSKEGGGLMRTQYF.

The chain carries TRBV4-2 and TRBJ2-3; 9 bases agree with TRBD2. V shed 1 base, J shed 4 bases, and the junction held 3 bases outside the gene matches. This CDR3 spans 15 amino acids. From germline, CDR1 is LGHNA and CDR2 YNFKEQ. The CDR3 reads CASSQASGDADTQYF. The CDR3 DNA reads TGTGCCAGCAGCCAAGCTAGCGGGGATGCAGATACGCAGTATTTT.

The chain couples TRBV11-2 to TRBJ2-5; 9 positions agree with TRBD1. The CDR3 covers 15 residues. V lost 5 bases, J lost 5 bases, and 9 bases stayed unmatched. Germline values: CDR1 SGHAT, CDR2 FQNNGV. In DNA, the CDR3 is TGTGCCAGCAGCCCCCGGGACAGGGTTTTTGAGACCCAGTACTTC. It translates to CASSPRDRVFETQYF.

This sequence joins TRBV2 and TRBJ1-5; TRBD1 matches at 9 bases. The CDR3 has 14 residues. Per germline, CDR1 SNHLY and CDR2 FYNNEI. Germline trimming cut 8 bases from V and 9 bases from J; bases unmatched to any gene: 11. The CDR3 region is CASLRGQGRGPQHF. The CDR3, as DNA: TGTGCCAGCCTTCGCGGACAGGGGCGAGGGCCCCAGCATTTT.

The genes are TRBV5-1 and TRBJ1-2; D is ambiguous. CDR3 length equals 14 residues. Germline V gene sequence: CDR1 SGHRS, CDR2 YFSETQ. Trimming pared 4 bases from V and 0 bases from J, leaving 10 bases between. CDR3 sequence: CASSPGGSNYGYTF. The CDR3, as DNA: TGCGCCAGCAGCCCGGGAGGGTCTAACTATGGCTACACCTTC.

The rearrangement joins TRBV4-2 to TRBJ2-2; D not certain. V lost 3 bases and J lost 2, with 7 bases in between. The CDR3 has 14 residues. Germline-derived CDR1 and CDR2 are LGHNA and YNFKEQ. The DNA for the CDR3 is TGTGCCAGCAGCCAGGCTAGTAACACCGGGGAGCTGTTTTTT. This gives the protein CASSQASNTGELFF.

This clone was recorded a few times. The sample has other DNA sequences that encode this CDR3 too. The J gene is TRBJ1-6, the V gene TRBV30, with 7 bases lining up with TRBD1. Trimming removed 7 bases from V and 1 base from J; junction bases left unmatched: 4. The CDR3 has 14 residues. CDR1 is GTSNPN, CDR2 SVGIG, per germline (reference sequence). This chain's CDR3 is CASRQGSYNSPLHF. In DNA, the CDR3 is TGTGCCTCCCGACAGGGATCCTATAATTCACCCCTCCACTTT.

This chain links TRBV27 with TRBJ2-7; 8 nucleotides line up with TRBD2. With V trimmed by 5 bases and J by 3 bases, 9 bases remained unmatched. The CDR3 has 15 residues. CDR1 is MNHEY, CDR2 SMNVEV, per germline (reference sequence). For the CDR3, the DNA is TGTGCCAGCAGTAGATCCGGGACTAGTATCTACGAGCAGTACTTC. Translated, it gives CASSRSGTSIYEQYF.

A single count supports this clone. The chain recombines TRBV4-1 with TRBJ2-7, with 7 bases that match TRBD2. V gave up 1 base and J gave up 5 bases; unmatched junction bases: 14. Germline CDR1 and CDR2: MGHRA and YSYEKL. This CDR3 comprises 17 residues. CDR3 protein: CASSQVLSRAGENEQYF. The CDR3 nucleotides read TGCGCCAGCAGCCAAGTCCTCAGTCGGGCGGGGGAGAACGAGCAGTACTTC.

This chain links TRBV5-1 with TRBJ2-5; the D is unclear. Trimming stripped 2 bases from V and 1 base from J, with 3 bases between. The CDR3 length is 12 residues. In germline, CDR1 is SGHRS, CDR2 YFSETQ. The CDR3 DNA reads as TGCGCCAGCAGCTTTAGCCAAGAGACCCAGTACTTC. Encoded protein: CASSFSQETQYF.

This chain joins TRBV6-5 and TRBJ2-5; D unclear. Germline lookup yields CDR1 MNHEY and CDR2 SVGAGI. This CDR3 is built from 14 residues. Trimming pared 6 bases from V and 1 base from J, leaving 12 bases between. CDR3: CASSRTEFQETQYF. Written as DNA, the CDR3 is TGTGCCAGCAGCCGTACAGAGTTCCAAGAGACCCAGTACTTC.

The chain joins TRBV7-2 to TRBJ2-1; a possible D gene is TRBD2 (6 bases). V gave up 5 bases and J gave up 4 bases, with 12 bases separating them. The CDR3 extends over 14 amino acids. The germline V gene encodes CDR1 SGHTA and CDR2 FQGNSA. The CDR3 coding sequence is TGTGCCAGCAGCCTGGAGGGCGATTACAATGAGCAGTTCTTC. Amino acid sequence: CASSLEGDYNEQFF.

This rearrangement joins TRBV6-2 or TRBV6-3 to TRBJ1-5; no clear D gene. V was trimmed by 0 bases and J by 6 bases, leaving 3 bases between them. The germline gives CDR1 MNHEY, CDR2 SVGEGT. The CDR3 spans 12 residues. CDR3 sequence: CASSYSGQPQHF. CDR3 sequence (DNA): TGTGCCAGCAGTTACTCCGGTCAGCCCCAGCATTTT.

This rearrangement joins TRBV19 to TRBJ1-3; 9 bases fit TRBD1. Per the germline V gene, CDR1 is LNHDA and CDR2 is SQIVND (reference sequence). J lost 3 bases, V lost 3 bases, and 0 bases had no gene match. The CDR3 length is 14 residues. The CDR3 region has the DNA TGTGCCAGTAGTATGGACAGGGGTGGAAACACCATATATTTT. It translates to CASSMDRGGNTIYF.

The V gene is TRBV13, the J gene TRBJ2-1, with D possibly TRBD2 on 6 matching bases. The V end was cut by 3 bases, the J end by 7 bases, with 13 bases between. Germline lookup yields CDR1 PRHDT and CDR2 FYEKMQ (reference sequence). The CDR3 sequence is 14 residues long. The CDR3 loop is CASSLGRRGNEQFF. DNA for the CDR3: TGTGCCAGCAGCTTGGGTCGTCGGGGGAATGAGCAGTTCTTC.

The genes are TRBV27 and TRBJ1-2, with D maybe TRBD1 (5 bases). V dropped 2 bases and J dropped 7 bases, with 11 bases sitting between them. The germline V gene has CDR1 MNHEY and CDR2 SMNVEV (reference sequence). The CDR3 consists of 13 residues. The CDR3 DNA reads TGTGCCAGCAGTTTAATTGGGAGGGGTGGCTACACCTTC. This sequence encodes CASSLIGRGGYTF.

The chain is built from TRBV7-9 and TRBJ2-7; D call uncertain. The CDR3 runs 13 residues. Germline CDR1 reads SEHNR; CDR2 reads FQNEAQ (reference sequence). The V end lost 2 bases, the J end lost 3 bases, and 8 bases lay between the germline ends. The CDR3 spells CASSLRGVYEQYF. The CDR3 nucleotides are TGTGCCAGCAGCTTAAGAGGCGTCTACGAGCAGTACTTC.

The CDR3 coding sequence is TGTGCCAGCAGCCAAGACCGGGACAGCTACAATGAGCAGTTCTTC. Protein product: CASSQDRDSYNEQFF. This sequence joins TRBV3-1 (or the pseudogene TRBV3-2) and TRBJ2-1, with TRBD1 matching 7 bases. J was trimmed by 3 bases and V by 0 bases; bases with no gene match: 2. In germline, CDR1 is LGHDT, CDR2 YNNKEL (reference sequence). The length of the CDR3 is 15 residues.

The V call is TRBV5-1, the J call TRBJ1-6; 8 bases line up with TRBD1. CDR3 length: 16 amino acids. Germline V gene data show CDR1 as SGHRS and CDR2 as YFSETQ. After removal of 0 bases from V and 9 bases from J, the junction contained 8 bases not matched to a gene. In DNA, the CDR3 is TGCGCCAGCAGCTTGGCAGCGGGACAGGATTTTTCACCCCTCCACTTT. This gives the protein CASSLAAGQDFSPLHF.